This entry lists 16 T cell receptor beta chains sequenced from one sample in a study of blood T cell repertoires in COVID-19. The assay was immunoSEQ multiplex PCR, and TCRdb's table has in-frame clones only and misses some. The table lists 150,000 to 200,000 clones, around four fifths of them singletons. The specimen was peripheral blood. These receptors came from a woman between 25 and 40 years old with acute or convalescent COVID-19.

The rearrangement links TRBV9 to TRBJ2-1; 13 bases align to TRBD2. Germline V gives CDR1 SGDLS, CDR2 YYNGEE. CDR3 length: 16 amino acids. V dropped 0 bases and J dropped 5; count of bases not matched to a gene: 2. The DNA of the CDR3 is TGTGCCAGCAGCGTAGTCGGGACTAGCGGGGACAATGAGCAGTTCTTC. Translating gives CASSVVGTSGDNEQFF. Full variable domain (remainder filled in from reference TRBV9 and TRBJ2-1): DSGVTQTPKHLITATGQRVTLRCSPRSGDLSVYWYQQSLDQGLQFLIQYYNGEERAKGNILERFSAQQFPDLHSELNLSSLELGDSALYFCASSVVGTSGDNEQFFGPGTRLTVL.

This rearrangement joins TRBV27 to TRBJ2-3, with D tentatively TRBD1 (5 bases). This CDR3 is 11 amino acids long. Looked up from germline, CDR1 is MNHEY and CDR2 is SMNVEV (reference sequence). V was pared by 6 bases and J by 10 bases, with 11 bases between. CDR3 sequence reads: CASRTASSQYF. CDR3 DNA: TGTGCCAGCAGGACAGCTTCTTCGCAGTATTTT.

The gene calls are TRBV5-1 and TRBJ2-5, with D unresolved. Trimming cost V 0 bases and J 5 bases, with 11 bases left between them. Germline V gives CDR1 SGHRS, CDR2 YFSETQ. CDR3 length: 14 amino acids. The CDR3 DNA reads as TGCGCCAGCAGCTTGGACAGACCTCGGGAGACCCAGTACTTC. As protein: CASSLDRPRETQYF.

The chain recombines TRBV6-5 with TRBJ2-7; a weak D match, TRBD1 (6 bases). CDR1 is MNHEY and CDR2 is SVGAGI in the germline V gene. The CDR3 is 13 residues long. Trimming cost V 6 bases and J 2 bases, with 11 bases left between them. The CDR3: CASSRTETYEQYF. The CDR3 region has the DNA TGTGCCAGCAGCCGGACAGAGACCTACGAGCAGTACTTC.

V and J are TRBV2 and TRBJ1-5; D remains ambiguous. This CDR3 spans 14 amino acids. Trimming removed 2 bases at V and 0 bases at J, with 5 bases between. CDR1 SNHLY and CDR2 FYNNEI come from the germline V gene. The CDR3 nucleotides read TGTGCCAGCAGTGAAAATTATAGCAATCAGCCCCAGCATTTT. It yields the protein CASSENYSNQPQHF.

V and J are TRBV2 and TRBJ1-5; 7 bases match TRBD1. This CDR3 spans 15 amino acids. Germline CDR1 is SNHLY and CDR2 is FYNNEI. Losses at the gene ends were 8 bases for V and 0 bases for J; bases not matched to a gene: 7. CDR3 in DNA: TGTGCCAGCCAGGGGGTTACAGGTAGCAATCAGCCCCAGCATTTT. This encodes CASQGVTGSNQPQHF.

The rearrangement links TRBV7-8 to TRBJ2-1; D perhaps matches TRBD1 (5 bases). The CDR3 has 16 residues. Trimming pared 2 bases from V and 4 bases from J, leaving 15 bases between. The germline V gene encodes CDR1 SGHVS and CDR2 FQNEAQ. In DNA, the CDR3 is TGTGCCAGCAGCTTAAGGCCACAGGTGGGTTACAATGAGCAGTTCTTC. Its translation is CASSLRPQVGYNEQFF.

V gene TRBV27 combines with J gene TRBJ2-7; 12 nucleotides align to TRBD2. The trim removed 8 bases at V and 5 bases at J, leaving 4 bases unmatched. The CDR3 spans 13 residues. Germline V gene lookup returns CDR1 MNHEY and CDR2 SMNVEV (reference sequence). CDR3 protein: CASRTSGIHEQYF. The CDR3, as DNA: TGTGCCAGCCGGACTAGCGGGATCCACGAGCAGTACTTC.

J is TRBJ2-1 and V is TRBV11-3, with no clear D. This CDR3 is built from 13 residues. CDR1 SGHNT and CDR2 YENEEA come from the germline V gene. V lost 3 bases, J lost 4 bases, and 7 bases lay in between. The CDR3 region is CASSFLDYNEQFF. CDR3 nucleotide sequence: TGTGCCAGCAGCTTTCTAGATTACAATGAGCAGTTCTTC.

The chain has TRBV2 and TRBJ2-1, with D perhaps matching TRBD2 (5 bases). Trimming cost V 3 bases and J 5 bases, with 11 bases left between them. Germline assignment: CDR1 SNHLY and CDR2 FYNNEI. CDR3 length: 14 amino acids. The CDR3 nucleotides read TGTGCCAGCAGTGATAGGCGGGTCGACAATGAGCAGTTCTTC. Encoded protein: CASSDRRVDNEQFF.

The V and J genes are TRBV28 and TRBJ1-4; no firm D call. Germline V lookup: CDR1 MDHEN, CDR2 SYDVKM. V shed 8 bases and J shed 4 bases, with 11 bases lying between them. The CDR3 extends over 13 amino acids. The CDR3 protein is CASGGVNNEKLFF. DNA of the CDR3: TGTGCCAGCGGCGGGGTGAATAATGAAAAACTGTTTTTT.

The gene calls are TRBV27 and TRBJ1-1; D gene ambiguous. The CDR3 spans 14 residues. Looked up from germline, CDR1 is MNHEY and CDR2 is SMNVEV (reference sequence). Trimming stripped 1 base from V and 1 base from J, with 7 bases between. This CDR3 is CASSLLARNTEAFF. The CDR3 DNA reads as TGTGCCAGCAGTTTATTGGCAAGGAACACTGAAGCTTTCTTT.

This sequence joins TRBV19 and TRBJ2-7, with D possibly TRBD2 on 6 matching bases. Trimming shortened V by 5 bases and J by 3 bases, and 17 bases separated the two germline ends. Per germline, CDR1 LNHDA and CDR2 SQIVND (reference sequence). This CDR3 is 15 amino acids long. CDR3 loop: CASSAPGLPFYEQYF. For the CDR3, the DNA is TGTGCCAGTAGTGCCCCGGGACTTCCGTTCTACGAGCAGTACTTC.

The genes are TRBV6-6 and TRBJ1-6; D gene uncertain. Germline values: CDR1 MNHNY, CDR2 SVGAGI (reference sequence). The CDR3 covers 14 residues. V dropped 5 bases and J dropped 10 bases, with 15 bases sitting between them. CDR3 coding DNA: TGTGCCAGCAGTCCCAGGCAGGAAAGCTCACCCCTCCACTTT. It yields the protein CASSPRQESSPLHF.

The chain employs TRBV19 and TRBJ1-1; TRBD1 matches at 10 bases. The CDR3 loop spans 15 amino acids. Losses at the gene ends were 8 bases for V and 2 bases for J; bases not matched to a gene: 8. CDR1 is LNHDA and CDR2 is SQIVND in the germline V gene (reference sequence). The CDR3 DNA is TGTGCCAGTTCCGGGACAGGGGACTTCAACACTGAAGCTTTCTTT. As protein: CASSGTGDFNTEAFF.

The count of this clone is one. The V and J genes are TRBV5-6 and TRBJ2-7; TRBD2 matches 7 bases. The germline gives CDR1 SGHDT, CDR2 YYEEEE. The CDR3 is 17 residues long. J was trimmed by 4 bases and V by 4 bases; bases with no gene match: 17. CDR3 sequence: CASSGGFSRELRYEQYF. The CDR3 bases are TGTGCCAGCAGCGGGGGTTTTTCGCGGGAGTTGAGGTACGAGCAGTACTTC.